This is a list of T cell receptor beta chains from one sample in a study of Tregs in tolerant kidney transplant recipients. Using immunoSEQ multiplex PCR, the repertoire was profiled, and TCRdb retains in-frame clones only, with some absent. The sample has about 240,000 clones; 80% to 85% are singletons. The sequencing input was CD4+ T cells from blood. These receptor sequences come from a human donor in good health. CDR3s include the opening cysteine and the closing phenylalanine or tryptophan. The D gene is left open where the match is weak.

v_call d_call cdr3_aa
TRBV7-2 NA CASRSSTDTQYF
TRBV2 TRBD2 CASSLLHSGGASYEQYF
TRBV6-5 TRBD1 CASRPRGQGMDTQYF
TRBV5-1 NA CASSLASGLPQNEQFF
TRBV7-9 NA CASTASGSPRGYTF
TRBV7-7 NA CASSPSGPVNTGELFF
TRBV7-8 NA CASSYDRRPISGYTF
TRBV11-2 NA CASKLGARETQYF
TRBV27 NA CASSQDRYGYTF
TRBV5-1 TRBD2 CASSLLAGPTDTQYF
TRBV5-6 NA CASSWGTYEQYF
TRBV10-1 NA CASSGLEERYNEQFF
TRBV11-2 NA CASSVVETQYF
TRBV12-5 NA CASGLGPGNEQFF
TRBV9 NA CASSVGGAPRGNTIYF
TRBV5-1 NA CASSLEPSGTEAFF
TRBV18 NA CASSLTRGVVEQYF
TRBV10-2 NA CASSEVWRSYEQYF
TRBV9 TRBD1 CASNSQGADTEAFF
TRBV7-9 NA CASSPGGGYTEAFF
TRBV7-7 NA CASSLKVDSYEQYF
TRBV18 NA CASSTSTENTEAFF
TRBV5-4 TRBD2 CASRASGTSTDTQYF
TRBV21-1 NA CASSKVSLHDSYNEQFF
TRBV5-4 TRBD2 CASSLRSGNDNEQFF
TRBV6-6 TRBD2 CASSYAGTSGSYEQYF
TRBV18 TRBD1 CASSSRDSTGELFF
TRBV21-1 NA CASSSLLDRIHGYTF
TRBV7-7 TRBD2 CASSMGLADYNEQFF